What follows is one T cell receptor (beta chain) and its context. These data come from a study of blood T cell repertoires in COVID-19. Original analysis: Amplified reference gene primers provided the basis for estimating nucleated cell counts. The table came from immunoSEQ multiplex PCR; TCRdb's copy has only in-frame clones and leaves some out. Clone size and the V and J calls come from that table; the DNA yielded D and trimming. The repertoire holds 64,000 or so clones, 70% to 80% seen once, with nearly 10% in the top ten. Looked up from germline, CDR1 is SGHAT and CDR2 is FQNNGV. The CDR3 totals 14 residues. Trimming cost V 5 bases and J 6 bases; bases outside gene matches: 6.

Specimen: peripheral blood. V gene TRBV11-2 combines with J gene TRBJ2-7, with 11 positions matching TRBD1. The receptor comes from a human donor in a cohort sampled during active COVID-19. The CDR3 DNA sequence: TGTGCCAGCAGCCCCGGACAGGGGGCTCTCGAGCAGTACTTC. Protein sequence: CASSPGQGALEQYF.